Each of the 8 T cell receptor beta chains below was sequenced from the same sample in a study of blood T cell repertoires in COVID-19. Assay used: immunoSEQ multiplex PCR; TCRdb lists only in-frame clones, some missing. The sample has around 400,000 clones; roughly 87% are singletons. Sample: PBMCs or T cells enriched from blood (not recorded which). The receptor set was obtained from a woman aged 45-65 years who had recovered from COVID-19.

The chain carries TRBV7-3 and TRBJ1-1; no reliable D call. Trimming pared 1 base from V and 0 bases from J, leaving 9 bases between. CDR3 length: 15 residues. The germline gives CDR1 SGHTA, CDR2 FQGTGA. The CDR3 DNA sequence: TGTGCCAGCAGCTTAAGGGCACCACTGAACACTGAAGCTTTCTTT. Its translation: CASSLRAPLNTEAFF.

Concerning this clone itself: At the DNA level, this CDR3 is encoded by other sequences in the same sample as well. The chain is built from TRBV19 and TRBJ1-2, with D possibly TRBD1 on 6 matching bases. CDR3 size: 11 residues. Between the trimmed V and J ends, which lost 4 bases and 7 bases, there was a span of 7 bases. Germline V CDR1 and CDR2: LNHDA, SQIVND (reference sequence). Written as DNA, the CDR3 is TGTGCCAGTAGTAGACAGGCTGGCTACACCTTC. The encoded protein is CASSRQAGYTF.

V gene TRBV19 combines with J gene TRBJ2-7; D unresolved. Germline V CDR1 and CDR2: LNHDA, SQIVND (reference sequence). The CDR3 consists of 17 residues. V was cut by 4 bases and J by 2 bases, with 21 bases left in between. The CDR3 DNA follows: TGTGCCAGTAGTAGCCCCGGCAGGTTCCTATCTCCCTACGAGCAGTACTTC. It translates to CASSSPGRFLSPYEQYF. Filled out from reference TRBV19 and TRBJ2-7, the complete variable domain reads DGGITQSPKYLFRKEGQNVTLSCEQNLNHDAMYWYRQDPGQGLRLIYYSQIVNDFQKGDIAEGYSVSREKKESFPLTVTSAQKNPTAFYLCASSSPGRFLSPYEQYFGPGTRLTVT.

The chain links TRBV5-1 to TRBJ1-1; unclear D gene. V shed 6 bases and J shed 6 bases, with 15 bases lying between them. There are 13 residues in the CDR3. Germline V lookup: CDR1 SGHRS, CDR2 YFSETQ. The CDR3 DNA is TGCGCCAGCATGAATTCTGATAGCGCTGAAGCTTTCTTT. Amino acids: CASMNSDSAEAFF. Looking up the rest from reference TRBV5-1 and TRBJ1-1 gives the full variable domain: KAGVTQTPRYLIKTRGQQVTLSCSPISGHRSVSWYQQTPGQGLQFLFEYFSETQRNKGNFPGRFSGRQFSNSRSEMNVSTLELGDSALYLCASMNSDSAEAFFGQGTRLTVV.

The genes are TRBV11-2 and TRBJ2-5, with TRBD2 identical over 8 bases. The V segment lost 4 bases and the J segment 2 bases; nucleotides outside the gene matches: 6. In germline, CDR1 is SGHAT, CDR2 FQNNGV. This CDR3 has 15 residues. The CDR3 is CASSSPGGPQETQYF. CDR3 nucleotides: TGTGCCAGCAGCTCACCGGGGGGGCCTCAAGAGACCCAGTACTTC.

The chain's CDR3 is CASSLSAQGTYEQYF. As DNA, the CDR3 is TGTGCCAGCAGCTTATCGGCACAGGGGACCTACGAGCAGTACTTC. The genes are TRBV7-8 and TRBJ2-7, with TRBD1 matching over 7 bases. Germline V gene sequence: CDR1 SGHVS, CDR2 FQNEAQ. V dropped 2 bases and J dropped 2; count of bases not matched to a gene: 6. This CDR3 is 15 amino acids long.

This chain joins TRBV27 and TRBJ2-3; D perhaps matches TRBD2 (6 bases). Germline V lookup: CDR1 MNHEY, CDR2 SMNVEV (reference sequence). Trimming cost V 6 bases and J 4 bases, with 14 bases left between them. The CDR3 covers 14 residues. Here the CDR3 DNA reads TGTGCCAGCAGGGCTGCGGGGTTCTCAGATACGCAGTATTTT. It yields the protein CASRAAGFSDTQYF.

With respect to this clone: Other DNA sequences of this sample code for an identical CDR3. The V gene is TRBV2, the J gene TRBJ1-1; D remains unclear. Germline loops: CDR1 SNHLY, CDR2 FYNNEI. V lost 4 bases and J 2 bases, leaving 8 bases between the germline ends. The CDR3 has 13 residues. As DNA, the CDR3 is TGTGCCAGCAGTGTAGAGCCCAACACTGAAGCTTTCTTT. Amino acid sequence: CASSVEPNTEAFF.